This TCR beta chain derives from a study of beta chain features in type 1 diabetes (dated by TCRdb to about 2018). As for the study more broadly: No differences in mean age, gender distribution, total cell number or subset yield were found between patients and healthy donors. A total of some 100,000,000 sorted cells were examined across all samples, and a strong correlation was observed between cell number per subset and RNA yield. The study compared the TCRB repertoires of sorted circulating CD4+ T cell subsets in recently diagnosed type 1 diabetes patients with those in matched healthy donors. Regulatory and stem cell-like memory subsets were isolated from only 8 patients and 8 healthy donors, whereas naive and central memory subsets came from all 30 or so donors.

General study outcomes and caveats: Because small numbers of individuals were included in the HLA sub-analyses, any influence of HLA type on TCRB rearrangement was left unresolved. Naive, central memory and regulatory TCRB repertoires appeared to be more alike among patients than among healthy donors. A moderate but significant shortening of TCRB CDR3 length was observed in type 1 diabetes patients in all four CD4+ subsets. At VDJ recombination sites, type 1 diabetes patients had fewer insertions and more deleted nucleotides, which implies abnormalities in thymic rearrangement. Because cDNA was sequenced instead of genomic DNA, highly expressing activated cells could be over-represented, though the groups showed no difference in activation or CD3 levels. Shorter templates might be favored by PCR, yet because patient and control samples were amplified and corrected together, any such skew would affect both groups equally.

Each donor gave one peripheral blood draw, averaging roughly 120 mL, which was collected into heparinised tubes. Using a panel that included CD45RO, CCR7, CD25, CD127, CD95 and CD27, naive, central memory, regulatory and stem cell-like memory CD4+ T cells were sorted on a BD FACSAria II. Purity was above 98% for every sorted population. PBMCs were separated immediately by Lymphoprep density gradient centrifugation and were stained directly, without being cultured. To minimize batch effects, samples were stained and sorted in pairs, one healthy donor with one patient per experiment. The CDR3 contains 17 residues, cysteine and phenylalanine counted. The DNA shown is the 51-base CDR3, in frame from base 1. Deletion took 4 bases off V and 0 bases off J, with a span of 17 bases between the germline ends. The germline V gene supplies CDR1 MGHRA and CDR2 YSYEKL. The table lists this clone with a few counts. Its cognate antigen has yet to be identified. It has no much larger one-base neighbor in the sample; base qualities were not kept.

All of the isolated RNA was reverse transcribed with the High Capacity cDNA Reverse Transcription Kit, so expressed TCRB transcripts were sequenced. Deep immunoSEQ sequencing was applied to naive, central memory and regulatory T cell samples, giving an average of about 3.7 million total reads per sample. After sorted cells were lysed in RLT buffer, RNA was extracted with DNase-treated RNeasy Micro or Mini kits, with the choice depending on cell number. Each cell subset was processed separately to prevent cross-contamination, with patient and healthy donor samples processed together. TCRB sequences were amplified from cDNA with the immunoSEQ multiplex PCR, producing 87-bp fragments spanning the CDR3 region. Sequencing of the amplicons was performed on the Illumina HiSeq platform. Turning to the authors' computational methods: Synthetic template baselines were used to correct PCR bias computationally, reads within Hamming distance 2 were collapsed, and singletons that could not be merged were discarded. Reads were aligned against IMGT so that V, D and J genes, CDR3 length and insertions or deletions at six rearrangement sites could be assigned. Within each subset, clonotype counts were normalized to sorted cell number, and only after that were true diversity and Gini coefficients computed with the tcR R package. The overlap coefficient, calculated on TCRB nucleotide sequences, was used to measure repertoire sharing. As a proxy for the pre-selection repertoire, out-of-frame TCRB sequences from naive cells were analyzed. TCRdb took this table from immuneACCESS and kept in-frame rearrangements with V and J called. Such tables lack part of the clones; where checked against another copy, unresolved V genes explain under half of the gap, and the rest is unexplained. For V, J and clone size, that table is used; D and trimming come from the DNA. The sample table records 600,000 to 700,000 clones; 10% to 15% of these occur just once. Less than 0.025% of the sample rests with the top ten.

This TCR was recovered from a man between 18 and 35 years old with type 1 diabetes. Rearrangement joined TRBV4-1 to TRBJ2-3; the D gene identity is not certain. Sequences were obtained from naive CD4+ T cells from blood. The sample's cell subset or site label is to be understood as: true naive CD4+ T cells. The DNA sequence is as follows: TGCGCCAGCAGCCCTCCCCGAAGGCCGGCTAGCACAGATACGCAGTATTTT. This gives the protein CASSPPRRPASTDTQYF.